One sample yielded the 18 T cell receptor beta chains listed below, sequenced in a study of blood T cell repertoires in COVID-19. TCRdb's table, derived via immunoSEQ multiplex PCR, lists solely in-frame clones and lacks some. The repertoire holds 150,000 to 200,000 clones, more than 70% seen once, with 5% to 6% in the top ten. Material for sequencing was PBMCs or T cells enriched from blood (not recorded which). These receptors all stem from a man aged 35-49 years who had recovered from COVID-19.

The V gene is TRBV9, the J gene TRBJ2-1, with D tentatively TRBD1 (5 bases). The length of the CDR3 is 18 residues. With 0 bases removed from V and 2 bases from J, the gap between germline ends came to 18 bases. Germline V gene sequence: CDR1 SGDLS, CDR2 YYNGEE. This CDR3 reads CASSVDVGGAATYNEQFF. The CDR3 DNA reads TGTGCCAGCAGCGTAGATGTCGGTGGGGCTGCCACCTACAATGAGCAGTTCTTC.

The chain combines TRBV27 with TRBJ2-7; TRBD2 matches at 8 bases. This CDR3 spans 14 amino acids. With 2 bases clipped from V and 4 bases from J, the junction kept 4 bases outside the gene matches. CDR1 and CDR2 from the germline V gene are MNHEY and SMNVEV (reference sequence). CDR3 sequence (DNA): TGTGCCAGCAGTTTAGCGGGGGGCGTTTACGAGCAGTACTTC. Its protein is CASSLAGGVYEQYF.

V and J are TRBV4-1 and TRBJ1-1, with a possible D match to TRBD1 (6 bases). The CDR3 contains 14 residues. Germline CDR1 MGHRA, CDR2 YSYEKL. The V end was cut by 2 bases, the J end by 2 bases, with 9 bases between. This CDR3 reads CASSQRGINTEAFF. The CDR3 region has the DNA TGCGCCAGCAGCCAAAGGGGGATTAACACTGAAGCTTTCTTT.

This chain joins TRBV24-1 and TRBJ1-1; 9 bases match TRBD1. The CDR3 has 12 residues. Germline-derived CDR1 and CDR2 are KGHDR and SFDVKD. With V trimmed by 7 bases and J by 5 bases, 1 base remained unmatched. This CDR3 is CATRGTGTEAFF. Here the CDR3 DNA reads TGTGCCACCAGAGGGACAGGGACTGAAGCTTTCTTT.

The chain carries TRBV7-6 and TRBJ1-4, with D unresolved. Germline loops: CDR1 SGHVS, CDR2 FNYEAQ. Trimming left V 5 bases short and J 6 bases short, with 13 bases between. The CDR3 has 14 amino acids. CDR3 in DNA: TGTGCCAGCAGCCCCCTAACCGTTGATGAAAAACTGTTTTTT. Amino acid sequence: CASSPLTVDEKLFF. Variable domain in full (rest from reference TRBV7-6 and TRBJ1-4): GAGVSQSPRYKVTKRGQDVALRCDPISGHVSLYWYRQALGQGPEFLTYFNYEAQQDKSGLPNDRFSAERPEGSISTLTIQRTEQRDSAMYRCASSPLTVDEKLFFGSGTQLSVL.

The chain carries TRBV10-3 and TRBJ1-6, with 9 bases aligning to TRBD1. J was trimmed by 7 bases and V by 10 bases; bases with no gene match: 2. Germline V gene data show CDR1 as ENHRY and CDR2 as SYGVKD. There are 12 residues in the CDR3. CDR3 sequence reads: CATGTGNSPLHF. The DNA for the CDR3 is TGTGCCACCGGGACAGGGAATTCACCCCTCCACTTT.

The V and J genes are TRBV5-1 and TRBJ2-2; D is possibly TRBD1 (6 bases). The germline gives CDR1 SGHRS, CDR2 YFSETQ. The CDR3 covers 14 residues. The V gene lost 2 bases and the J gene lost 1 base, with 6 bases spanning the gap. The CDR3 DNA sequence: TGCGCCAGCAGCTTACAGGGGAACACCGGGGAGCTGTTTTTT. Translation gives CASSLQGNTGELFF.

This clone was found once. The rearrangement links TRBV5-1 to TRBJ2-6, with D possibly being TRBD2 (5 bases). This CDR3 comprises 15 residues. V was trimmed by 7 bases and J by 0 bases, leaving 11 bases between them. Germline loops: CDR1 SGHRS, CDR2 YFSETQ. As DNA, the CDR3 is TGCGCCAGCTGCCCGGGGAGCTCTGGGGCCAACGTCCTGACTTTC. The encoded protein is CASCPGSSGANVLTF.

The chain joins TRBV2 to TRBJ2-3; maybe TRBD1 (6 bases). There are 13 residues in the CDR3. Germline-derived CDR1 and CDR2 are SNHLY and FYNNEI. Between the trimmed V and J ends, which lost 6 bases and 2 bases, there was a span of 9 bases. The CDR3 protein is CASRRQATDTQYF. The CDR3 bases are TGTGCCAGCAGGAGACAGGCCACAGATACGCAGTATTTT.

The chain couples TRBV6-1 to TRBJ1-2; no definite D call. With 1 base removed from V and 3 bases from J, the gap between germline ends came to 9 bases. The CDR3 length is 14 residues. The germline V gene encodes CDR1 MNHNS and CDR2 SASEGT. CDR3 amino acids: CASSEGASDYGYTF. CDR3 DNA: TGTGCCAGCAGTGAAGGGGCCTCCGACTATGGCTACACCTTC.

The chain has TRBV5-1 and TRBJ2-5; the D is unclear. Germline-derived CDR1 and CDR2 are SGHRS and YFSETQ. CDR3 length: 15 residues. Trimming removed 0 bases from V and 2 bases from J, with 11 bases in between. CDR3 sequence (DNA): TGCGCCAGCAGCTTGGCCCCTGGTCGGCAAGAGACCCAGTACTTC. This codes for CASSLAPGRQETQYF.

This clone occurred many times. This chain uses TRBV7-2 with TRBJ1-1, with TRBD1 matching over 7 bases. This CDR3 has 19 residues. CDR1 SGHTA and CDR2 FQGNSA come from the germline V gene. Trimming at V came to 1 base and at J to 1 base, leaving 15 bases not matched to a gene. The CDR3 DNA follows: TGTGCCAGCAGCTTAGGAGGGGGCTGGGGTCAGGTTGGGAACACTGAAGCTTTCTTT. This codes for CASSLGGGWGQVGNTEAFF.

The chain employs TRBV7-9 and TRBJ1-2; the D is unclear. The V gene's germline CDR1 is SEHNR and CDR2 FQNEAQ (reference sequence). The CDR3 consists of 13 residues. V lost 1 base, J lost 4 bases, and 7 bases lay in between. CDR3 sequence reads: CASSLGTSYGYTF. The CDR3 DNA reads TGTGCCAGCAGCTTAGGAACAAGCTATGGCTACACCTTC.

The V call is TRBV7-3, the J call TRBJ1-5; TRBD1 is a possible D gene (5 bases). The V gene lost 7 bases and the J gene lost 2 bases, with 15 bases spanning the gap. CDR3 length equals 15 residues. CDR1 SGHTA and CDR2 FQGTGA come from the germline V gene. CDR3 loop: CASTVGVQGNQPQHF. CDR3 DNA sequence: TGTGCCAGCACCGTAGGGGTACAGGGCAATCAGCCCCAGCATTTT.

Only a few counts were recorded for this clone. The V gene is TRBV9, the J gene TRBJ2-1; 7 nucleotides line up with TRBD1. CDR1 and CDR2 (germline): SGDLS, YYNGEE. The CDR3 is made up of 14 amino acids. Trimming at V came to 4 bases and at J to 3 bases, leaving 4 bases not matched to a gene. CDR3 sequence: CASSLGTDYNEQFF. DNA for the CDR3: TGTGCCAGCAGCCTAGGGACAGACTACAATGAGCAGTTCTTC. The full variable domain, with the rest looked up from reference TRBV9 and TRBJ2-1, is DSGVTQTPKHLITATGQRVTLRCSPRSGDLSVYWYQQSLDQGLQFLIQYYNGEERAKGNILERFSAQQFPDLHSELNLSSLELGDSALYFCASSLGTDYNEQFFGPGTRLTVL.

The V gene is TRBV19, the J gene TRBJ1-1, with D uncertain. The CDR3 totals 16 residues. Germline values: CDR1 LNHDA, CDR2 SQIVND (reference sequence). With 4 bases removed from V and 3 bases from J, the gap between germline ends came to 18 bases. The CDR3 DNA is TGTGCCAGTAGTAGCGGGGATTGGTTTTCGGACACTGAAGCTTTCTTT. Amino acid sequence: CASSSGDWFSDTEAFF.

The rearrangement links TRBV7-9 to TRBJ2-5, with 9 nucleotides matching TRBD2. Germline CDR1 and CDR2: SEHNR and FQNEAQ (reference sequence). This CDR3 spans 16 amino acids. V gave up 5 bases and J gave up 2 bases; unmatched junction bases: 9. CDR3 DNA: TGTGCCAGCAGCCCTAAGCGGGGGGCTTTTCAAGAGACCCAGTACTTC. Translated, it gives CASSPKRGAFQETQYF.

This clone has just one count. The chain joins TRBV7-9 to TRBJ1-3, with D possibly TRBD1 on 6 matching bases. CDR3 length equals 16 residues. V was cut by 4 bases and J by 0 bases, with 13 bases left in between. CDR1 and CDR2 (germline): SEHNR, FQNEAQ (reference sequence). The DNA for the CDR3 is TGTGCCAGCAGCTGGGCGACAGGCTTCTCTGGAAACACCATATATTTT. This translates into CASSWATGFSGNTIYF.